Described below is a single T cell receptor (beta chain) sequence and its context. Its antigen is unknown. The data derive from a study of blood T cells in healthy people across ages. Study outcomes and limitations: There were more naive CD4+ cells and higher diversity in long-lived donors than in aged donors.

The CDR3 loop spans 18 amino acids. The J segment lost 4 bases and the V segment lost 3 bases, leaving 16 bases of the junction unmatched. Germline V gene data show CDR1 as SGHAT and CDR2 as FQNNGV. It was around 10 milliliters of peripheral blood that were drawn from each donor. The authors isolated at least 6.5 million PBMCs per sample. Primed by a sample-barcoded 5' primer and a J-beta primer mix, a second PCR proceeded for about 6 to 12 cycles. Sequencing recovered at least 3 million CDR3-containing paired-end reads from each sample. MiXCR was run by TCRdb on the 5' RACE reads, yielding one entry per CDR3 protein. Counted here are just under 750,000 distinct CDR3 sequences, 22% occurring once; the ten biggest clones make up roughly 22%.

The source of this sequence is a man aged 70 or older in good health. This rearrangement joins TRBV11-2 to TRBJ2-7, with 9 bases identical to TRBD1. Source material: blood. CDR3 sequence (DNA): TGTGCCAGCAGCTTTTTGGGACAGGGTTGGGGGGGGCTTTACGAGCAGTACTTC. Its translation: CASSFLGQGWGGLYEQYF. Complete variable domain (other parts from reference TRBV11-2 and TRBJ2-7): EAGVAQSPRYKIIEKRQSVAFWCNPISGHATLYWYQQILGQGPKLLIQFQNNGVVDDSQLPKDRFSAERLKGVDSTLKIQPAKLEDSAVYLCASSFLGQGWGGLYEQYFGPGTRLTVT.